These 8 T cell receptor beta chains came from one sample sequenced in a study of neoadjuvant anti-PD-1 for oral cavity cancer. Sequencing was performed with immunoSEQ multiplex PCR; in TCRdb, only in-frame clones are kept and a portion is missing. The table has tens of thousands of clones, 65% to 85% seen once. Stated time point: after neoadjuvant nivolumab, at surgical resection. The input for sequencing was PBMCs, taken after nivolumab (anti-PD-1) treatment. All receptors come from a person aged 35-79 years with oral cavity squamous cell carcinoma.

This clone was seen a single time. The J gene is TRBJ1-5, the V gene TRBV6-1, with D uncertain. The length of the CDR3 is 16 residues. The V gene lost 2 bases and the J gene lost 0 bases, with 11 bases spanning the gap. Looked up from germline, CDR1 is MNHNS and CDR2 is SASEGT. The CDR3 DNA is TGTGCCAGCAGTGAATCATGGGTAGGTAGCAATCAGCCCCAGCATTTT. Its translation is CASSESWVGSNQPQHF.

The chain couples TRBV7-2 to TRBJ2-2, with D possibly TRBD2 on 6 matching bases. Trimming took off 1 base at V and 9 bases at J, with 12 bases between the two ends. Germline assignment: CDR1 SGHTA and CDR2 FQGNSA. This CDR3 has 14 residues. In DNA form, the CDR3 reads TGTGCCAGCAGCTTAGTTAGCGGAAGCCGGGAGCTGTTTTTT. It translates to CASSLVSGSRELFF. Together with reference TRBV7-2 and TRBJ2-2, the CDR3 gives the full variable domain: GAGVSQSPSNKVTEKGKDVELRCDPISGHTALYWYRQSLGQGLEFLIYFQGNSAPDKSGLPSDRFSAERTGGSVSTLTIQRTQQEDSAVYLCASSLVSGSRELFFGEGSRLTVL.

The rearrangement uses TRBV27 and TRBJ2-7; tentatively, D is TRBD1 or TRBD2 (5 bases each). Trimming left V 4 bases short and J 0 bases short, with 13 bases between. Germline V gives CDR1 MNHEY, CDR2 SMNVEV (reference sequence). The CDR3 is 15 residues long. The CDR3 sequence: CASSSGTLTSYEQYF. CDR3 coding DNA: TGTGCCAGCAGTTCCGGGACCCTGACCTCCTACGAGCAGTACTTC.

V gene TRBV27 combines with J gene TRBJ2-3; perhaps TRBD1 as D (6 bases). The length of the CDR3 is 15 residues. Germline V gene data show CDR1 as MNHEY and CDR2 as SMNVEV (reference sequence). V was trimmed by 5 bases and J by 2 bases, leaving 14 bases between them. The CDR3 protein is CASSTGTFLTDTQYF. Here the CDR3 DNA reads TGTGCCAGCAGTACAGGGACATTTCTCACAGATACGCAGTATTTT.

The chain combines TRBV5-8 with TRBJ1-2; a weak D match, TRBD1 (5 bases). V was pared by 4 bases and J by 3 bases, with 16 bases between. Germline CDR1 and CDR2: SGHTS and YDEGEE. The CDR3 is 15 amino acids. The CDR3 reads CASSAREKVDYGYTF. The CDR3 nucleotides are TGTGCCAGCAGCGCCAGGGAAAAAGTCGACTATGGCTACACCTTC.

This clone appeared a single time. A junction end diverges from the germline sequence, so it may reflect a read error. CDR3 DNA sequence: TGTGCCAGCAGCTTGGTTTTGGAAGAGATCCAGTACTTC. Translating it yields CASSLVLEEIQYF. The rearrangement joins TRBV5-4 to TRBJ2-5; D not certain. This CDR3 is 13 amino acids long. In germline, CDR1 is SGHNT, CDR2 YYREEE (reference sequence).

J is TRBJ1-6 and V is TRBV7-9; the match to TRBD1 covers 7 bases. Germline V gives CDR1 SEHNR, CDR2 FQNEAQ (reference sequence). With V trimmed by 0 bases and J by 7 bases, 0 bases remained unmatched. The CDR3 is 14 residues long. CDR3 DNA sequence: TGTGCCAGCAGCTTAGCAGGGGGCAATTCACCCCTCCACTTT. Its protein product is CASSLAGGNSPLHF.

The V call is TRBV5-4, the J call TRBJ1-1; D gene ambiguous. This CDR3 comprises 12 residues. The ends were cut back, 1 base at V and 4 bases at J, with 5 bases in the middle. Per germline, CDR1 SGHNT and CDR2 YYREEE (reference sequence). CDR3 protein: CASSLWSTEAFF. The CDR3 nucleotides read TGTGCCAGCAGCTTGTGGAGCACTGAAGCTTTCTTT.